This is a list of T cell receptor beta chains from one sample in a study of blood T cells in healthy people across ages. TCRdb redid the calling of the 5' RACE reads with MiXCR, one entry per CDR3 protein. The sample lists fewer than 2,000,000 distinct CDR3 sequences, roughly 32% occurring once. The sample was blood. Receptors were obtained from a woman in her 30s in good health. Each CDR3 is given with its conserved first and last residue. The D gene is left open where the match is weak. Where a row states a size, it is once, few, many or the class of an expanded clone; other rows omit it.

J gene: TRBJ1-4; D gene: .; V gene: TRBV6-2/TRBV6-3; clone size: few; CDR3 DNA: TGTGCCAGCAGTTACTCGTCAGCAGGGAAATTTGATGAAAAACTGTTTTTT; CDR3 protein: CASSYSSAGKFDEKLFF
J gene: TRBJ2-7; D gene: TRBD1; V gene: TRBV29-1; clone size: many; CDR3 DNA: TGCAGCGGCCGGGACAGCGTTTACGAGCAGTACTTC; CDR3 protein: CSGRDSVYEQYF
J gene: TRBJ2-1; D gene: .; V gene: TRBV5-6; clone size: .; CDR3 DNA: TGTGCCAGCAGCTTGGATTCCGGGGCATTCTACAATGAGCAGTTCTTC; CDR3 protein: CASSLDSGAFYNEQFF
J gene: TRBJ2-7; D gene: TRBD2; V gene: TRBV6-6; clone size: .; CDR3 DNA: TGTGCCAGCAGTTACGGGGAGCGGGGGGGTTTTCTTCCCGAGCAGTACTTC; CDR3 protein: CASSYGERGGFLPEQYF
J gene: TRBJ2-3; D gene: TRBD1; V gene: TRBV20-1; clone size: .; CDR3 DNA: TGCAGTACTAGACTCCGGGACAGGGACACAGATACGCAGTATTTT; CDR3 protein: CSTRLRDRDTDTQYF
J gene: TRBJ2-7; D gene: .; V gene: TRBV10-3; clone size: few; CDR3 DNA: TGTGCCATCAGTGCCGGGTTCGAGCAGTACTTC; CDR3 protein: CAISAGFEQYF
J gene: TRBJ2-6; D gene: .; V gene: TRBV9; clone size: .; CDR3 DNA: TGTGCCAGCAGCCTCCAGTCTGGTGGGGCCAACGTCCTGACTTTC; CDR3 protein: CASSLQSGGANVLTF
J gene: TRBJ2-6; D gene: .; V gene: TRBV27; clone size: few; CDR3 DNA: TGTGCCAGCAGTTTTAGGACAGCTCGCTCTGGGGCCAACGTCCTGACTTTC; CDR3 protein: CASSFRTARSGANVLTF
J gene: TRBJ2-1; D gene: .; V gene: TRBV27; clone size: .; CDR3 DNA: TGTGCCAGCTCCCTATCCGGGACAAGAGGCAATGAGCAGTTCTTC; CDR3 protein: CASSLSGTRGNEQFF
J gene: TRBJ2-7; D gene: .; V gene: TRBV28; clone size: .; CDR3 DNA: TGTGCCAGCAATACCAAGGACCGTGCCTACGAGCAGTACTTC; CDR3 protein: CASNTKDRAYEQYF
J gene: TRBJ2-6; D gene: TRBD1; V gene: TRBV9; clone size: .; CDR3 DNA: TGTGCCAGCAGCCACGGACAGGGTTTTTCAGGGGCCAACGTCCTGACTTTC; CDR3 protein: CASSHGQGFSGANVLTF
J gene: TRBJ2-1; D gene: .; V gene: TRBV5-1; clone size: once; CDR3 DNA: TGCGCCAGCAGCCCCATAGAGGGGGGTTCCCCGTTCTTC; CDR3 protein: CASSPIEGGSPFF
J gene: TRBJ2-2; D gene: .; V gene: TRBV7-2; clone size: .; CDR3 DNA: .; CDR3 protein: CASSFGQGGELFF
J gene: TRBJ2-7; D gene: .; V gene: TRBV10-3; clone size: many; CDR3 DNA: TGTGCCTCCTTTGGATTACGGGACGCAACCTACGAGCAGTACTTC; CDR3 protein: CASFGLRDATYEQYF
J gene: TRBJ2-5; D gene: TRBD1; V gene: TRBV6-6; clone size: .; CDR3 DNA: TGTGCCAGCAGTTACGCTACAGGGGTCCTGGAGCAGTACTTC; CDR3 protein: CASSYATGVLEQYF
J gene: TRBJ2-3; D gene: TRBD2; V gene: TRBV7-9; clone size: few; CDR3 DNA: TGTGCCAGCAGCTTAGTTATACTAGCGGGGCCTCCCGCAGATACGCAGTATTTT; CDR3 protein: CASSLVILAGPPADTQYF
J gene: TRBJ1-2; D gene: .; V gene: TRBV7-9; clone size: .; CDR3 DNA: TGTGCCAGCAGCCAAACGTTACTGGACAGTCGGAATAACTATGGCTACACCTTC; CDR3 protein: CASSQTLLDSRNNYGYTF
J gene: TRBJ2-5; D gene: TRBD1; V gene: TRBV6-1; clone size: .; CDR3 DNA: TGTGCCAGCAGTAAGCAGGGGGCGGATGGAGGGACCCAGTACTTC; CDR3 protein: CASSKQGADGGTQYF
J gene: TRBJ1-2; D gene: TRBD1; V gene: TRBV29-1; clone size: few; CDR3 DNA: TGCAGCGCGGGGGCTCGGGACAGCACCAAAGGCTACACCTTC; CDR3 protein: CSAGARDSTKGYTF
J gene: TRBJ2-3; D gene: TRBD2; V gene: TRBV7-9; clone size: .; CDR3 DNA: TGTGCCAGCAGCCCGCCGGGACTAGCGGGAGGCATAACAGATACGCAGTATTTT; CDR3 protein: CASSPPGLAGGITDTQYF
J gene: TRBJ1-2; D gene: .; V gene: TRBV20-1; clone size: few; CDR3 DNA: TGCAGTGCTGAGGACAGCCTAAATAAGGATGGCTACACCTTC; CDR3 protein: CSAEDSLNKDGYTF
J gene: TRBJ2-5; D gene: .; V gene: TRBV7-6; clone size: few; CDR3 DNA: TGTGCCAGCAGCTTAGGTGTGGTTGCAGAGACCCAGTACTTC; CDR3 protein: CASSLGVVAETQYF
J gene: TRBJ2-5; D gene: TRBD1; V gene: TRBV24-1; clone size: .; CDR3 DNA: TGTGCCACCAGTGATTTGCAGGGACAGGGAGGAGAGACCCAGTACTTC; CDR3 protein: CATSDLQGQGGETQYF
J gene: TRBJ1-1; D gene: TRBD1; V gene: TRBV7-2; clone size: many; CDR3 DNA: TGTGCCAGCAGCCCGAGACAGGGGTCCACTGAAGCTTTCTTT; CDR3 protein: CASSPRQGSTEAFF
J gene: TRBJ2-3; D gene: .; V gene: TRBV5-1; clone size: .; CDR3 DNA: TGCGCCAGCAGCCGCGTACAGAGCTCAGATACGCAGTATTTT; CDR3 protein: CASSRVQSSDTQYF
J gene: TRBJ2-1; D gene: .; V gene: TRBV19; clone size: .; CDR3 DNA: TGTGCCAGTAAGAGAGAAGCGGGCCCTTACAATGAGCAGTTCTTC; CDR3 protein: CASKREAGPYNEQFF
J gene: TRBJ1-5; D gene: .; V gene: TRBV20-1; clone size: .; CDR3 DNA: TGCAGTGCTAGAGAACGGTTGGGTCAGCCCCAGCATTTT; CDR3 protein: CSARERLGQPQHF
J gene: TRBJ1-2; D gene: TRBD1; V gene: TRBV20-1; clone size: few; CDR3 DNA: TGCAGTGCTAGAGACGTCTCCTCTGGACAGGAGGCATATGGCTACACCTTC; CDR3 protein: CSARDVSSGQEAYGYTF
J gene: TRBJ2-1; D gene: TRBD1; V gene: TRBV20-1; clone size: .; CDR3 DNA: TGCAGTGCCGACGGGACAGGGAGGGTCAATGAGCAGTTCTTC; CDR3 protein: CSADGTGRVNEQFF
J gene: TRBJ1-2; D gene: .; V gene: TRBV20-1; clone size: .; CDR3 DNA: TGCAGTGCTAGACGGAAAGAACTGGGGGCCTCCTCAAACTATGGCTACACCTTC; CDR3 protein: CSARRKELGASSNYGYTF
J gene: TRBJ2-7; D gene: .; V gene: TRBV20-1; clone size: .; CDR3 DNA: TGCAGTGCTAGCGGGTTGGCCTCCTTCCCGGGGGAGCAGTACTTC; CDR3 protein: CSASGLASFPGEQYF
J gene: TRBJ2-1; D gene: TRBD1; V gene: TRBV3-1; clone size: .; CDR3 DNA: TGTGCCAGCAGCCGGGGCGGGACAGGGTCGGTCAATGAGCAGTTCTTC; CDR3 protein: CASSRGGTGSVNEQFF
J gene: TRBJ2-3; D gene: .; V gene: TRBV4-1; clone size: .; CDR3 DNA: TGCGCCAGCAGCCAAGAACGAGGGACACCGTTCACAGATACGCAGTATTTT; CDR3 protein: CASSQERGTPFTDTQYF
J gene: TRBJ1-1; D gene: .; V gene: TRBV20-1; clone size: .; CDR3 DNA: TGCAGTGCTAGCGCAGACACTGAAGCTTTCTTT; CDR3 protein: CSASADTEAFF
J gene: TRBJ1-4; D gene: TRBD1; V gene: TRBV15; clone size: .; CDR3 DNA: TGTGCCACCAGCGGCAGACAGGGTGAAAAACTGTTTTTT; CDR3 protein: CATSGRQGEKLFF